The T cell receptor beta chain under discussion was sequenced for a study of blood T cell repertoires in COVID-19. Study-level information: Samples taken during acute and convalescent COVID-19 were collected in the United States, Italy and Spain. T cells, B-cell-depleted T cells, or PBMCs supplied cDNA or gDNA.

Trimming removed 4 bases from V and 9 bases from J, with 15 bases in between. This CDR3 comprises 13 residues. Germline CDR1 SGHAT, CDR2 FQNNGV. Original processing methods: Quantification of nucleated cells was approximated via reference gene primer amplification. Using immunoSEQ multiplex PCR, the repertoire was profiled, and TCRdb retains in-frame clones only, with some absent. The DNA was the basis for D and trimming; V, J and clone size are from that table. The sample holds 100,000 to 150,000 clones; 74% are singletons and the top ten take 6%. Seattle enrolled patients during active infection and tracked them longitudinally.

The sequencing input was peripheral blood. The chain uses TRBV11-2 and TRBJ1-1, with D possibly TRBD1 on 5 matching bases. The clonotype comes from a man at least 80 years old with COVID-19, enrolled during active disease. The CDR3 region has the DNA TGTGCCAGCAGCTCCTGGGGGGAGGGTAAAGCTTTCTTT. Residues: CASSSWGEGKAFF.